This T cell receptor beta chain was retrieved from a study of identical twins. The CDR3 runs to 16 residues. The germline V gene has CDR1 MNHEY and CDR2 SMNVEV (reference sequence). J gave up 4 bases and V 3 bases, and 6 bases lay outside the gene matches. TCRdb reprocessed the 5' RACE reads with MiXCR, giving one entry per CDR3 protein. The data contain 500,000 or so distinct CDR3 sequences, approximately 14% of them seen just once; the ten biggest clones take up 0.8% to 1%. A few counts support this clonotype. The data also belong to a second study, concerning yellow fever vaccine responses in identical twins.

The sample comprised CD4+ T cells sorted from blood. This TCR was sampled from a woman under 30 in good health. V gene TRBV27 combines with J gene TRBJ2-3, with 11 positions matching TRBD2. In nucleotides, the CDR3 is TGTGCCAGCAGTTTTGGATTAGCGGGGGGGCCAGATACGCAGTATTTT. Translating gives CASSFGLAGGPDTQYF.